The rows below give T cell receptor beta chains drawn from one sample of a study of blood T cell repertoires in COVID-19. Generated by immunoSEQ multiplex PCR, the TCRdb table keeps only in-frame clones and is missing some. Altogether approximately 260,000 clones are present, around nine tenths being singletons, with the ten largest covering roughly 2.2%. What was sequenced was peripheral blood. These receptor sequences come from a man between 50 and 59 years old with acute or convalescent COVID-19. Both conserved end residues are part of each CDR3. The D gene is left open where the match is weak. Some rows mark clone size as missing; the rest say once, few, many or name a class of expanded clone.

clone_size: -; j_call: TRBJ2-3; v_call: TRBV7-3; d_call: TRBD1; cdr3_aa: CASSLTGQGGDTQYF; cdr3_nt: TGTGCCAGCAGCTTAACGGGACAGGGGGGAGATACGCAGTATTTT
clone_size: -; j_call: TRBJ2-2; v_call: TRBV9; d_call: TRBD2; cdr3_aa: CASRSGGATGELFF; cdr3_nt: TGTGCCAGCAGGAGCGGGGGGGCCACCGGGGAGCTGTTTTTT
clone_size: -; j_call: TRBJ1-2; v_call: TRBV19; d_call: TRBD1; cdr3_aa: CASSPGQGAVYGYTF; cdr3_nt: TGTGCCAGTAGTCCGGGACAGGGAGCTGTATATGGCTACACCTTC
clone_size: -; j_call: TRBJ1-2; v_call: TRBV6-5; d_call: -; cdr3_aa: CASRPIDSLNYGYTF; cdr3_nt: TGTGCCAGCAGACCTATCGACAGCTTGAACTATGGCTACACCTTC
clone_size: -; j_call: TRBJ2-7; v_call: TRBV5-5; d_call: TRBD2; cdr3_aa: CASSPRSGGLNVYEQYF; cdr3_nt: TGTGCCAGCAGCCCTCGAAGCGGGGGGCTTAACGTCTACGAGCAGTACTTC
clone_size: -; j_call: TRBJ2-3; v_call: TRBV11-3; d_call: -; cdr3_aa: CASSLSVSTDTQYF; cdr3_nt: TGTGCCAGCAGCTTATCCGTCAGCACAGATACGCAGTATTTT
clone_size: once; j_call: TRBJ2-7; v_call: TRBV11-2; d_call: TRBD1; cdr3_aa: CASSFTGVILREQYF; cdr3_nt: TGTGCCAGCAGCTTCACAGGGGTCATCCTAAGGGAGCAGTACTTC
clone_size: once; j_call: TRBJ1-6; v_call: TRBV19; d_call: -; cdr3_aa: CASSGQRDSPLHF; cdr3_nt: TGTGCCAGTAGTGGACAGAGGGATTCACCCCTCCACTTT
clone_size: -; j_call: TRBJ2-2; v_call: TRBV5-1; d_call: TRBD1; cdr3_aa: CASSAGGTGFTGELFF; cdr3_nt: TGCGCCAGCAGCGCCGGGGGGACAGGGTTTACCGGGGAGCTGTTTTTT
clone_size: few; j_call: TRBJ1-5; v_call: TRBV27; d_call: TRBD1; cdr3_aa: CASSSQGLGTGNQPQHF; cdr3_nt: TGTGCCAGCAGCTCGCAGGGGCTTGGGACAGGCAATCAGCCCCAGCATTTT
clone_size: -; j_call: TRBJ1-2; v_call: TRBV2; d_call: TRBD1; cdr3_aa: CASSKGTGWSGYGYTF; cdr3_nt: TGTGCCAGCAGCAAAGGGACAGGGTGGTCTGGGTATGGCTACACCTTC
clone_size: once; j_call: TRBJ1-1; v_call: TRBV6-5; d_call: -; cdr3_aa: CASRVQGDLDTEAFF; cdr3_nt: TGTGCCAGCAGAGTTCAAGGGGATTTGGACACTGAAGCTTTCTTT
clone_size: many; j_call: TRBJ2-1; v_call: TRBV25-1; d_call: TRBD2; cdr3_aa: CASSASGGSYNEQFF; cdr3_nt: TGTGCCAGCAGTGCTAGCGGGGGGTCCTACAATGAGCAGTTCTTC
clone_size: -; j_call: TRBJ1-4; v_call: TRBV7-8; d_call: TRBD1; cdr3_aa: CASNNGTGVEKLFF; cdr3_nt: TGTGCCAGCAACAACGGGACAGGGGTTGAAAAACTGTTTTTT
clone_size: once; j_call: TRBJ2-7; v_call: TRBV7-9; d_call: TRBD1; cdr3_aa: CASSLVDRDYEQYF; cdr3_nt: TGTGCCAGCAGCTTAGTAGACAGGGACTACGAGCAGTACTTC
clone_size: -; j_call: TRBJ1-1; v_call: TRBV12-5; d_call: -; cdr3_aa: CASGFMGRRTEAFF; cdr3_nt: TGTGCTAGTGGTTTTATGGGCAGAAGAACTGAAGCTTTCTTT
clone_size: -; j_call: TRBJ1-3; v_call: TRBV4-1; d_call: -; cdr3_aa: CASSQAHFPGPSGNTIYF; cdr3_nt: TGCGCCAGCAGCCAAGCCCATTTCCCGGGTCCCTCTGGAAACACCATATATTTT
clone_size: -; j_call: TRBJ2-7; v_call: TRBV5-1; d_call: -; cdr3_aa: CASSGANYEQYF; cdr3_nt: TGCGCCAGCAGCGGAGCGAACTACGAGCAGTACTTC
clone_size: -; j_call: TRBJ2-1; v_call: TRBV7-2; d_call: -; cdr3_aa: CASSLGRGRGNEQFF; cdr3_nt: TGTGCCAGCAGCTTAGGGCGGGGCCGGGGGAATGAGCAGTTCTTC
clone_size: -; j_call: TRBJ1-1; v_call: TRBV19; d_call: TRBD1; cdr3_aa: CASSNTGGNTEAFF; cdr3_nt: TGTGCCAGTAGTAACACAGGGGGGAACACTGAAGCTTTCTTT
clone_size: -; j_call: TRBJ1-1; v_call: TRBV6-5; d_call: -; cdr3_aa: CASRRDTEAFF; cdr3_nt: TGTGCCAGCAGGAGGGACACTGAAGCTTTCTTT
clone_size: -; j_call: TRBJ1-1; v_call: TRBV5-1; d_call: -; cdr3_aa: CASSLLVSTEAFF; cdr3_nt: TGCGCCAGCAGCCTTTTGGTGAGCACTGAAGCTTTCTTT
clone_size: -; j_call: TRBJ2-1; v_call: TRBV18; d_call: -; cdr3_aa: CASSPMLGEGSYNEQFF; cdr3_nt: TGTGCCAGCTCACCAATGCTAGGCGAGGGCTCCTACAATGAGCAGTTCTTC
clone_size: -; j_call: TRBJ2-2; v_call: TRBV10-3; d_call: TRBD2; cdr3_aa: CASAPGGAGGELFF; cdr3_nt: TGTGCCAGCGCCCCCGGGGGGGCCGGCGGGGAGCTGTTTTTT
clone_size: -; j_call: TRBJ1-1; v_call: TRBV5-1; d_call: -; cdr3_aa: CASSPGVNTEAFF; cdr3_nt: TGCGCCAGCAGTCCCGGGGTGAACACTGAAGCTTTCTTT
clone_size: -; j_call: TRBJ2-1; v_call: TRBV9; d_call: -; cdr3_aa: CASSVDGGTYNEQFF; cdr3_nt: TGTGCCAGCAGCGTAGACGGCGGAACCTACAATGAGCAGTTCTTC
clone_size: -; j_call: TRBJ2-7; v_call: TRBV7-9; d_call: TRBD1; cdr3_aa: CASSRDRGSHEQYF; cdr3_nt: TGTGCCAGCAGCAGGGACAGGGGGAGCCACGAGCAGTACTTC
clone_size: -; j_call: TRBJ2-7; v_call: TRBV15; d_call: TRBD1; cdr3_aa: CATSPRGQGRYEQYF; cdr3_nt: TGTGCCACCAGCCCCCGGGGACAGGGTAGGTACGAGCAGTACTTC
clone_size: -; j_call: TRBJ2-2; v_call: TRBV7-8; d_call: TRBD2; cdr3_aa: CASSALTSGGTVTGELFF; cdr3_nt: TGTGCCAGCAGCGCCCTGACTAGCGGGGGGACTGTCACCGGGGAGCTGTTTTTT
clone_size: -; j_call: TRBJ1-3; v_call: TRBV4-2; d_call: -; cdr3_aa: CASTQGQSGNTIYF; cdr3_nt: TGTGCCAGCACACAGGGTCAGTCAGGAAACACCATATATTTT
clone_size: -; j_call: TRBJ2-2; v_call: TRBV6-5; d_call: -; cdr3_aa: CASRGAAGELFF; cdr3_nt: TGTGCCAGCAGGGGGGCAGCCGGGGAGCTGTTTTTT
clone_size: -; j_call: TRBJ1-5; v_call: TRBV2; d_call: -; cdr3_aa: CASSPDGYSGQPQHF; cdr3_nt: TGTGCCAGCAGTCCCGACGGGTACTCCGGTCAGCCCCAGCATTTT
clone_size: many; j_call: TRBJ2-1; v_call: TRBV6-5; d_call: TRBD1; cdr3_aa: CASSWDSSYNEQFF; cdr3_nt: TGTGCCAGCAGCTGGGACAGCTCCTACAATGAGCAGTTCTTC
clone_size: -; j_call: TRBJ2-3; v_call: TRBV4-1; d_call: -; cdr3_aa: CASSQDLGGGAGDTQYF; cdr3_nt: TGCGCCAGCAGCCAAGACCTTGGAGGGGGGGCAGGAGATACGCAGTATTTT
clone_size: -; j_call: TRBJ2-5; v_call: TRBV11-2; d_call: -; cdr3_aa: CASSFDRNQETQYF; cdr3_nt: TGTGCCAGCAGCTTCGACAGGAACCAAGAGACCCAGTACTTC
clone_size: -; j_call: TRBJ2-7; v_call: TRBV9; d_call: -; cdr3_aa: CASSVGPGVEQYF; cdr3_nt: TGTGCCAGCAGCGTAGGTCCGGGGGTTGAGCAGTACTTC
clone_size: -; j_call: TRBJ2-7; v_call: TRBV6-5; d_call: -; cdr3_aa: CASSYNDGGTYEQYF; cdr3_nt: TGTGCCAGCAGTTACAACGACGGAGGGACCTACGAGCAGTACTTC
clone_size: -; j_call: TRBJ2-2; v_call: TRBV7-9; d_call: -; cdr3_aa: CASSLGVSASVGELFF; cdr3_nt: TGTGCCAGCAGCTTAGGTGTCAGCGCGTCAGTCGGGGAGCTGTTTTTT
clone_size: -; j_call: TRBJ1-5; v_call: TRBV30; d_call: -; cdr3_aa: CAWAAGTGGWPQHF; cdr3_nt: TGTGCCTGGGCCGCCGGGACCGGGGGTTGGCCCCAGCATTTT
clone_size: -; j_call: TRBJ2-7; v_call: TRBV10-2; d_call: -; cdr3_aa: CASIDRDSTSYEQYF; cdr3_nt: TGCGCCAGCATCGATCGGGACTCTACTTCCTACGAGCAGTACTTC
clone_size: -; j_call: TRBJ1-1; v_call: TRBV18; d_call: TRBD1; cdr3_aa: CASSPPPQGGTEAFF; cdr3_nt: TGTGCCAGCTCACCACCCCCGCAGGGGGGAACTGAAGCTTTCTTT
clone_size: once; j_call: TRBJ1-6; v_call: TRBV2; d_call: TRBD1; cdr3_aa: CASGQGQNNSPLHF; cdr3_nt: TGTGCCAGTGGACAGGGTCAGAATAATTCACCCCTCCACTTT
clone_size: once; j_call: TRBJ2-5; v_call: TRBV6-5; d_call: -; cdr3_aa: CASIQPPLARKTQYF; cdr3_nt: TGTGCCAGCATTCAACCCCCACTAGCTAGGAAGACCCAGTACTTC
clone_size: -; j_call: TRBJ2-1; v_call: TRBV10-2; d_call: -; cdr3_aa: CASTRGNEQFF; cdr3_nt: TGCGCCAGCACCCGAGGGAATGAGCAGTTCTTC
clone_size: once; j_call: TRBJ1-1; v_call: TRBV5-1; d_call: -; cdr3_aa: CASSQGAGGTEAFF; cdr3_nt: TGCGCCAGCTCCCAGGGAGCCGGAGGGACTGAAGCTTTCTTT
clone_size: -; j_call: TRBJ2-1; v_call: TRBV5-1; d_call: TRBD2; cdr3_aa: CASSLGTSGYNEQFF; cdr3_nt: TGCGCCAGCAGCTTGGGGACTAGCGGCTACAATGAGCAGTTCTTC
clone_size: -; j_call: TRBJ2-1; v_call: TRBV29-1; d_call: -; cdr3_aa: CSAFAGAKGEQFF; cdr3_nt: TGCAGCGCCTTCGCGGGGGCTAAGGGTGAGCAGTTCTTC
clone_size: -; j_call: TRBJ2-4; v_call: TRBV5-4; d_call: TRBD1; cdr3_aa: CASSLPKQGALNIQYF; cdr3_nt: TGTGCCAGCAGCTTGCCAAAACAGGGGGCGCTTAACATTCAGTACTTC
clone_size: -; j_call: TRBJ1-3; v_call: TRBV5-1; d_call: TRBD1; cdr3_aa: CASSKDRDLISGNTIYF; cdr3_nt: TGCGCCAGCAGCAAAGACAGGGACCTTATCTCTGGAAACACCATATATTTT
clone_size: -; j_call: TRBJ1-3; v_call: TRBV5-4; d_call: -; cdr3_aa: CASSAGLLRRNTIYF; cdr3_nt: TGTGCCAGCAGCGCGGGCCTACTTCGAAGAAACACCATATATTTT
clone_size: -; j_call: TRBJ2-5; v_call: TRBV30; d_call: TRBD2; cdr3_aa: CAWSHGLAGRETQYF; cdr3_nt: TGTGCCTGGAGTCATGGACTAGCGGGGAGGGAGACCCAGTACTTC
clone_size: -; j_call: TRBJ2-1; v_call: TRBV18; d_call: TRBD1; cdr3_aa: CASSSGQGESEQFF; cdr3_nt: TGTGCCAGCTCATCTGGACAGGGAGAGTCTGAGCAGTTCTTC
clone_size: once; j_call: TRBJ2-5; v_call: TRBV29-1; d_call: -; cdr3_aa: CSVGVDFEETQYF; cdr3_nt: TGCAGCGTTGGCGTGGACTTTGAAGAGACCCAGTACTTC
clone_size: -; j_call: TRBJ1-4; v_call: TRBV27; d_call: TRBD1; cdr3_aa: CASSLRPGQGAGKLFF; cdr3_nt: TGTGCCAGCAGTTTACGACCGGGACAGGGGGCTGGGAAACTGTTTTTT
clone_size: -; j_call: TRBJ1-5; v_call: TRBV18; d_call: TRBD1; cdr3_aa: CASSPLTGDQPQHF; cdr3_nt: TGTGCCAGCTCACCTCTTACAGGGGATCAGCCCCAGCATTTT
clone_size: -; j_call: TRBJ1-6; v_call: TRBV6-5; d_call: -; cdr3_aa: CASSFQVIESPLHF; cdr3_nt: TGTGCCAGCAGCTTCCAGGTGATTGAATCACCCCTCCACTTT
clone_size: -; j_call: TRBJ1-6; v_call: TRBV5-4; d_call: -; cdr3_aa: CASSLVASNSPLHF; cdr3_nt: TGTGCCAGCAGCTTGGTGGCCAGTAATTCACCCCTCCACTTT
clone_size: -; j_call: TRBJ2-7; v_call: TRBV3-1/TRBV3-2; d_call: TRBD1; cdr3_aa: CASSSETGGSYEQYF; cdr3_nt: TGTGCCAGCAGCTCAGAGACAGGGGGGTCCTACGAGCAGTACTTC
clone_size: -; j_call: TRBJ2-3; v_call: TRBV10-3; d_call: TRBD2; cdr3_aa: CAITPGLAGGPVRTDTQYF; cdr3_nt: TGTGCCATCACCCCGGGACTAGCGGGGGGGCCTGTGAGGACAGATACGCAGTATTTT
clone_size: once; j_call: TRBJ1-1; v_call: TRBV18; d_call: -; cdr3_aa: CASSPPVGRVEAFF; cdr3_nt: TGTGCCAGCTCACCACCGGTGGGCAGGGTTGAAGCTTTCTTT